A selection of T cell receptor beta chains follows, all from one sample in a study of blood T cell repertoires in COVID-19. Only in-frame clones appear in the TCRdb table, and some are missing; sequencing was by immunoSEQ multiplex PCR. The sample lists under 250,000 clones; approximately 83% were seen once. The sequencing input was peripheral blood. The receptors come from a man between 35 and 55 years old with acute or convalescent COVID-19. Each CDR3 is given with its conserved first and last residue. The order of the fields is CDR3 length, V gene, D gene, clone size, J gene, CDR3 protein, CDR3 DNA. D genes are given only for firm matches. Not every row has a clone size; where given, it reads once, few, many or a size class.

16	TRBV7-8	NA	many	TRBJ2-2	CASSLEFRSGSGELFF	TGTGCCAGCAGCTTAGAGTTTCGCAGCGGGTCCGGGGAGCTGTTTTTT
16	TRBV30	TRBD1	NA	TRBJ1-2	CAWARGTANTNYGYTF	TGTGCCTGGGCACGCGGGACAGCTAACACTAACTATGGCTACACCTTC
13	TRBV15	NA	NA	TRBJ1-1	CATSREWRTEAFF	TGTGCCACCAGCAGAGAATGGAGGACTGAAGCTTTCTTT
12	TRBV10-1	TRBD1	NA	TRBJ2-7	CASGDSSYEQYF	TGCGCCAGCGGGGACAGCTCCTACGAGCAGTACTTC
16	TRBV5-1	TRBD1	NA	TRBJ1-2	CASSLVAGGQYYGYTF	TGCGCCAGCAGCTTGGTGGCAGGGGGCCAGTACTATGGCTACACCTTC
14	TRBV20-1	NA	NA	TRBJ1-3	CSASTQVSGNTIYF	TGCAGTGCTAGTACACAGGTCTCTGGAAACACCATATATTTT
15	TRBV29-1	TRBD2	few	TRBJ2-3	CSVSPSGRAADTQYF	TGCAGCGTCTCCCCTAGCGGGAGGGCCGCAGATACGCAGTATTTT
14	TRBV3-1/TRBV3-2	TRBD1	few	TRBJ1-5	CASSQTGGREPQHF	TGTGCCAGCAGCCAGACAGGGGGCCGGGAGCCCCAGCATTTT
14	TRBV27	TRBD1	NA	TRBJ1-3	CASSTGGRRNTIYF	TGTGCCAGCTCAACAGGGGGCCGAAGAAACACCATATATTTT
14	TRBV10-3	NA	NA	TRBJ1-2	CAISESRGGGGYTF	TGTGCCATCAGTGAGTCGAGAGGCGGGGGTGGCTACACCTTC
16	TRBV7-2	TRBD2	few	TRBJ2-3	CASSFRAGGGADTQYF	TGTGCCAGCAGCTTTAGAGCGGGAGGGGGGGCAGATACGCAGTATTTT
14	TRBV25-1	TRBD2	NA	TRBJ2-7	CASRVAGSSYEQYF	TGTGCCAGCAGGGTAGCGGGGAGCTCCTACGAGCAGTACTTC
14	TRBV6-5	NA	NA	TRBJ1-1	CASSPTPPDRSAFF	TGTGCCAGCAGCCCAACCCCACCAGACAGGTCTGCTTTCTTT
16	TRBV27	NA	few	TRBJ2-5	CASSTHGTRSEETQYF	TGTGCCAGCAGTACTCACGGGACACGCTCTGAAGAGACCCAGTACTTC
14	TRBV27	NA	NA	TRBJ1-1	CASSFTGMNTEAFF	TGTGCCAGCAGTTTCACAGGGATGAACACTGAAGCTTTCTTT
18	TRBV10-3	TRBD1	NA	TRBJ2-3	CAISESIGQDTSTDTQYF	TGTGCCATCAGTGAGTCGATTGGACAGGATACTAGCACAGATACGCAGTATTTT
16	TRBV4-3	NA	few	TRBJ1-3	CASSQDHGAPGNTIYF	TGCGCCAGCAGCCAAGATCATGGGGCTCCTGGAAACACCATATATTTT
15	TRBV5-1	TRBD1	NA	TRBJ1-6	CASRPATGAYSALHF	TGCGCCAGCAGACCAGCCACAGGGGCCTATTCGGCCCTCCACTTT
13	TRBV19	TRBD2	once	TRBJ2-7	CASALGGAYEQYF	TGTGCCAGTGCATTGGGAGGGGCCTACGAGCAGTACTTC
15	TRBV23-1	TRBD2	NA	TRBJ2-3	CASSQWRGRKDTQYF	TGCGCCAGCAGTCAATGGCGCGGGAGGAAGGATACGCAGTATTTT
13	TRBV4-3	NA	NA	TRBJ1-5	CASSQDFMQPQHF	TGCGCCAGCAGCCAAGATTTCATGCAGCCCCAGCATTTT
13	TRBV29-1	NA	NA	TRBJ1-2	CSVAREATYGYTF	TGCAGCGTTGCACGCGAAGCAACCTATGGCTACACCTTC
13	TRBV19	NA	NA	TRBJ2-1	CASSIGQNNEQFF	TGTGCCAGTAGTATCGGACAAAACAATGAGCAGTTCTTC
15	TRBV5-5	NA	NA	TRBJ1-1	CASSLRRQGGTEAFF	TGTGCCAGCAGCTTGAGGAGGCAAGGAGGCACTGAAGCTTTCTTT
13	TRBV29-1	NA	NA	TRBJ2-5	CSVDPARYQTQYF	TGCAGCGTTGATCCTGCTAGGTACCAGACCCAGTACTTC
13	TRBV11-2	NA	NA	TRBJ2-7	CASSRAGPYEQYF	TGTGCCAGCAGCCGAGCGGGTCCCTACGAGCAGTACTTC
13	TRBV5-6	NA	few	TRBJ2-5	CASSWDTQETQYF	TGTGCCAGCAGCTGGGACACCCAAGAGACCCAGTACTTC
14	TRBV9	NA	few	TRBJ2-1	CASTRDFAYNEQFF	TGTGCCAGCACCCGGGACTTCGCCTACAATGAGCAGTTCTTC
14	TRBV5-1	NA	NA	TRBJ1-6	CASSTEGHNSPLHF	TGCGCCAGCAGCACGGAGGGCCATAATTCACCCCTCCACTTT
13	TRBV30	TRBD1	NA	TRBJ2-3	CATTGGWADTQYF	TGTGCCACAACAGGGGGGTGGGCAGATACGCAGTATTTT
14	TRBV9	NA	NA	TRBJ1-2	CASSSLGANYGYTF	TGTGCCAGCAGCTCACTCGGGGCTAACTATGGCTACACCTTC
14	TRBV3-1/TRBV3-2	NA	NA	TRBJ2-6	CASSPGPGANVLTF	TGTGCCAGCAGCCCTGGCCCCGGGGCCAACGTCCTGACTTTC
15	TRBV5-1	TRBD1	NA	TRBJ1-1	CASSTYRDRGTEAFF	TGCGCCAGCAGCACCTACCGGGACAGGGGAACTGAAGCTTTCTTT
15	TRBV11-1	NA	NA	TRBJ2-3	CASSWGTPSTDTQYF	TGTGCCAGCAGCTGGGGGACTCCCAGCACAGATACGCAGTATTTT
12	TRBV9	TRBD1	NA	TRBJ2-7	CASSVDRGEQYF	TGTGCCAGCAGCGTAGACAGGGGCGAGCAGTACTTC
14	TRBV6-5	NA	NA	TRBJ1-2	CASSPFRGDYGYTF	TGTGCCAGCAGCCCGTTTCGCGGGGACTATGGCTACACCTTC
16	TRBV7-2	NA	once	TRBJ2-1	CASSLAGLAKYNEQFF	TGTGCCAGCAGCCTCGCGGGGCTAGCGAAATACAATGAGCAGTTCTTC
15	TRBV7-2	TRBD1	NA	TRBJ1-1	CASSLAGTGLTEAFF	TGTGCCAGCAGCTTAGCCGGGACAGGGCTCACTGAAGCTTTCTTT
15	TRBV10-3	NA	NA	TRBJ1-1	CAISESTLGGTEAFF	TGTGCCATCAGTGAGTCGACTCTCGGGGGCACTGAAGCTTTCTTT
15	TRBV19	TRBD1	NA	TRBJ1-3	CASSSGDRRRGTIYF	TGTGCCAGTAGTTCCGGGGACAGGCGCCGAGGCACCATATATTTT
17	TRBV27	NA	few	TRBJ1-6	CASSPGPGASVNSPLHF	TGTGCCAGCAGTCCCGGGCCAGGGGCGTCGGTGAATTCACCCCTCCACTTT